This record looks at one T cell receptor (beta chain) sequence and its context. Its specific antigen is unknown. Per-base qualities were not stored, and no clone one base away is much larger. The collaborating institutions used their own protocols to collect whole blood in K2EDTA tubes. For TCRbeta analysis, collaborators shipped samples in one of three forms: frozen whole blood, isolated PBMCs, or DNA extracted from either of those sample types. The entry originates in a study of blood T cell repertoires in COVID-19 (dated by TCRdb to 2020 to 2021). Background for the entire study: Samples covering the acute and convalescent phases of COVID-19 were provided by collaborators in the United States, Italy and Spain. The material from the prospective study consisted of cDNA or gDNA derived from T cells, B-cell-depleted T cells, or PBMCs. Deeply sampled blood TCRbeta repertoires from subjects exposed to, actively infected with, or recovered from COVID-19 were included in the dataset. The repertoires were made available in a free public database intended to serve as a resource for research on the immune response to SARS-CoV-2. Samples came from the ongoing ImmuneRACE study (first 160 participants) plus 1,254 subjects from 6 global collaborators. The sample metadata nearly always contained a de-identified subject ID, COVID-19 status, age in years and sex. Where HLA class I and class II types were available, the types were taken from metadata supplied by the sample provider, not from assay-based typing. What the study reported, not specific to this receptor: Clinical and demographic metadata were provided uncurated, with the amount varying by source and participant.

TCRbeta CDR3 regions were amplified from genomic DNA by means of the immunoSEQ Assay, a bias-controlled multiplex PCR. From the authors' description of their analysis: Within the assay, amplification of reference gene primers was used to estimate how many nucleated cells each sample contained. Sequence reads were collapsed and filtered to measure the absolute abundance of every unique TCRbeta CDR3 rearrangement. For each sample, productive Simpson clonality was calculated as the square root of Simpson's diversity index across productive rearrangements. The immuneACCESS repertoire file appears here via TCRdb, limited to in-frame rearrangements. These files lack a portion of the clones; in checked studies, under half of the deficit traces to unresolved V genes, and the cause of the others is not known. The D gene and trimming were derived from the DNA, and the V and J assignments and clone size from that table. The table for this sample lists about 170,000 clones; 65% to 85% of them were counted only once. The ten top clones hold around 9.9% of the sample.

Its CDR3 holds 10 amino acids, cysteine through phenylalanine. Only the CDR3 DNA is retained, 30 bases long and in frame from the first base. The CDR1 and CDR2 encoded by the germline V gene (reference sequence) are GTSNPN and SVGIG. Trimming removed 3 bases from V and 5 bases from J, leaving 4 bases between the germline ends. The receptor was isolated from an older man with active or convalescent COVID-19. This chain is built from TRBV30 and TRBJ1-1; no D segment can be confidently identified. Specimen: peripheral blood. The DNA sequence is given as TGTGCCTGGAGGCGAACTGAAGCTTTCTTT. Its coded protein is CAWRRTEAFF.